The rows below give T cell receptor beta chains drawn from one sample of a study of blood T cell repertoires in COVID-19. Libraries were prepared by immunoSEQ multiplex PCR; TCRdb keeps only in-frame clonotypes and omits some of them. Found here are about 210,000 clones, approximately 83% of them singletons; the top ten hold 3.5% to 4%. Sequenced: PBMCs or T cells enriched from blood (not recorded which). All receptors derive from a woman in her thirties or forties with acute COVID-19. CDR3s include the opening cysteine and the closing phenylalanine or tryptophan. D genes are given only for firm matches.

V	D	J	DNA	CDR3
TRBV19	TRBD2	TRBJ2-2	TGTGCCAGTAGTCTTACTAGCGGCTACACCGGGGAGCTGTTTTTT	CASSLTSGYTGELFF
TRBV19	TRBD2	TRBJ2-1	TGTGCCAGTAGTATGTCTAGCGGGTACTACAATGAGCAGTTCTTC	CASSMSSGYYNEQFF
TRBV7-2	.	TRBJ2-3	TGTGCCAGCAGCTTAATGGAGCCAGATACGCAGTATTTT	CASSLMEPDTQYF
TRBV9	TRBD2	TRBJ2-3	TGTGCCAGCAGCGTTACTAGCGGGAGGGCCACAGATACGCAGTATTTT	CASSVTSGRATDTQYF
TRBV28	TRBD1	TRBJ1-1	TGTGCCAGCCCCCCCCCGGGACAGGGTTACACTGAAGCTTTCTTT	CASPPPGQGYTEAFF
TRBV27	.	TRBJ1-1	TGTGCCAGCAGGTATACTGAAGCTTTCTTT	CASRYTEAFF
TRBV3-1/TRBV3-2	.	TRBJ2-1	TGTGCCAGCAGCCGCCTAGGGGTCAATGAGCAGTTCTTC	CASSRLGVNEQFF
TRBV27	.	TRBJ1-1	TGTGCCAGCAGCCGACGGGAGAACACTGAAGCTTTCTTT	CASSRRENTEAFF
TRBV5-8	.	TRBJ2-3	TGTGCCAGCAGCTTGAGTTCGGCAGATACGCAGTATTTT	CASSLSSADTQYF
TRBV27	.	TRBJ1-4	TGTGCCAGCAAAGTACGACAGGACCCTAATGAAAAACTGTTTTTT	CASKVRQDPNEKLFF
TRBV21-1	.	TRBJ2-3	TGTGCCAGCAGCAAAGGTGGGCTAGCGGGAGGCTTTGTAGATACGCAGTATTTT	CASSKGGLAGGFVDTQYF
TRBV28	TRBD2	TRBJ2-7	TGTGCCAGCAGTTTAATAGCGGGAGTCAGGGAGCAGTACTTC	CASSLIAGVREQYF
TRBV27	TRBD2	TRBJ2-1	TGTGCCAGCAGGGGCGGACTAGCGGGAGCCTACAATGAGCAGTTCTTC	CASRGGLAGAYNEQFF
TRBV14	TRBD2	TRBJ2-1	TGTGCCAGCAGCGGGACTAGCGGGAGGGTAAGGGCTAATGAGCAGTTCTTC	CASSGTSGRVRANEQFF
TRBV19	TRBD2	TRBJ2-7	TGTGCCAGTAGTATCAAGGGCGGGAGGGCCTACGAGCAGTACTTC	CASSIKGGRAYEQYF
TRBV27	.	TRBJ2-3	TGTGCCAGCAGTTTCGACAGTATAATCACAGATACGCAGTATTTT	CASSFDSIITDTQYF